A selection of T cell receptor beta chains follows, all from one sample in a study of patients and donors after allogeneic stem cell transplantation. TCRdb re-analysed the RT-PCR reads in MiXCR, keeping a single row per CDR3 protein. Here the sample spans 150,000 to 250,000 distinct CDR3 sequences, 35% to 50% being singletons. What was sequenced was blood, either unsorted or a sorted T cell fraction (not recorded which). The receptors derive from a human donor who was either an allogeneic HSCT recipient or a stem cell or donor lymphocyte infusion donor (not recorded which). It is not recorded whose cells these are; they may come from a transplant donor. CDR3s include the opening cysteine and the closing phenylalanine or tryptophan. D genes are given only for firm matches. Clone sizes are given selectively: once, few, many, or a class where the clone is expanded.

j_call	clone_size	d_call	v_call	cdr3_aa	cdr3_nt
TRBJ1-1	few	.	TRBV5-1	CASRPTLNTEAFF	TGCGCCAGCCGTCCCACCTTGAACACTGAAGCTTTCTTT
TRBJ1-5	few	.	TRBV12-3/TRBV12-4	CASSLRVGEGAQPQHF	TGTGCCAGCAGTTTAAGGGTCGGGGAGGGCGCTCAGCCCCAGCATTTT
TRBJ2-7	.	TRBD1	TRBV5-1	CASSQAGQGDEQYF	TGCGCCAGCAGCCAAGCAGGACAGGGCGACGAGCAGTACTTC
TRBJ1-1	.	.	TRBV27	CASSMLGQLNTEAFF	TGTGCCAGCAGTATGCTAGGACAGTTGAACACTGAAGCTTTCTTT
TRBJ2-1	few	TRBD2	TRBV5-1	CASSHGDYRYNEQFF	TGCGCCAGCAGTCACGGGGACTATCGCTACAATGAGCAGTTCTTC
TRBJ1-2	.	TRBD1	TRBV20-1	CSARDLDREGTF	TGCAGTGCTAGAGACCTTGACAGGGAGGGCACCTTC
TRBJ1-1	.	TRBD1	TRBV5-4	CASSFTGANTEAFF	TGTGCCAGCAGCTTCACAGGGGCGAACACTGAAGCTTTCTTT
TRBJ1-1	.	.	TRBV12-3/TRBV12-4	CASSLSVDAFF	TGTGCCAGCAGTTTGTCCGTCGACGCTTTCTTT
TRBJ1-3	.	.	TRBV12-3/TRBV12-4	CASTPSGHPGNTIYF	TGTGCCAGCACCCCCTCCGGGCATCCAGGAAACACCATATATTTT
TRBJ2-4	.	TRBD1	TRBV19	CATATGGIIQYF	TGTGCCACTGCGACAGGGGGTATTATTCAGTACTTC
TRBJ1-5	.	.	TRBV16	CASPYDYQPQHF	TGTGCCAGCCCTTACGACTATCAGCCCCAGCATTTT
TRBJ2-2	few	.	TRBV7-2	CASSLTLGTGELFF	TGTGCCAGCAGCTTGACTCTAGGAACCGGGGAGCTGTTTTTT
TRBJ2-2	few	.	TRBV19	CASIYREYTGELFF	TGTGCCAGTATTTACAGGGAATATACCGGGGAGCTGTTTTTT
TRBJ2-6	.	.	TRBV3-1	CASNAGSGANVLTF	TGTGCCAGCAACGCTGGATCTGGGGCCAACGTCCTGACTTTC
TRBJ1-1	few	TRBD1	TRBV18	CASSPSGGQGAEAFF	TGTGCCAGCTCACCTTCCGGTGGACAGGGGGCGGAAGCTTTCTTT
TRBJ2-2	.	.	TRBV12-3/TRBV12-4	CASSLGRTGELFF	TGTGCCAGCAGTTTGGGAAGGACCGGGGAGCTGTTTTTT
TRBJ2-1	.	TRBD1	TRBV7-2	CASSPEGTGAYNEQFF	TGTGCCAGCAGCCCGGAGGGGACAGGCGCCTACAATGAGCAGTTCTTC
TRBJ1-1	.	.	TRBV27	CASSSQLRDGNTEAFF	TGTGCCAGCAGTTCCCAACTACGCGACGGGAACACTGAAGCTTTCTTT
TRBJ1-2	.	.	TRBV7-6	CASRPVTGSANYGYTF	TGTGCCAGCAGACCAGTGACGGGGAGCGCTAACTATGGCTACACCTTC
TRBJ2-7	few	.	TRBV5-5	CASSFTQTIYEQYF	TGTGCCAGCAGCTTTACACAAACCATCTACGAGCAGTACTTC